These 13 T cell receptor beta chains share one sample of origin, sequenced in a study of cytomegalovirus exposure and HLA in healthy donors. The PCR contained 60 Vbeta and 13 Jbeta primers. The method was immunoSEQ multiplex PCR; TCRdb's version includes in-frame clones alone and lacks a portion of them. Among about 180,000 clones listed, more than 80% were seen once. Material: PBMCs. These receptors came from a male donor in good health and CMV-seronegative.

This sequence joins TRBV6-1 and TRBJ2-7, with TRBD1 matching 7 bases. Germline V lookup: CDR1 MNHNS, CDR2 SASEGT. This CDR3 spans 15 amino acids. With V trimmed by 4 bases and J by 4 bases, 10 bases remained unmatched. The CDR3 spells CASSVETGRGYEQYF. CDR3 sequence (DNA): TGTGCCAGCAGTGTAGAGACAGGGAGAGGATACGAGCAGTACTTC.

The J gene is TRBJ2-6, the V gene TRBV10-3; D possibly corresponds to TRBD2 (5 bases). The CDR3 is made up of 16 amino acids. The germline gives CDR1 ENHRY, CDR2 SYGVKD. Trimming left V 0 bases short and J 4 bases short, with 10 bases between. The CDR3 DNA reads TGTGCCATCAGTGAGTCCCGGGGTGCAGGGGCCAACGTCCTGACTTTC. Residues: CAISESRGAGANVLTF.

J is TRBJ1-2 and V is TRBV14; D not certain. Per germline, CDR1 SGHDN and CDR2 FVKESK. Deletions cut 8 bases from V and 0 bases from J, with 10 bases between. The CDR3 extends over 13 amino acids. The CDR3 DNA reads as TGTGCCAGCCAGAGGGCCCCTAACTATGGCTACACCTTC. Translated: CASQRAPNYGYTF.

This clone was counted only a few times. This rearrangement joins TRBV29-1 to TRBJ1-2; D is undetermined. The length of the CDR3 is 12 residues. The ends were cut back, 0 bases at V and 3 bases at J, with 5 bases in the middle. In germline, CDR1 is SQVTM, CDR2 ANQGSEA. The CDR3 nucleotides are TGCAGCGTTGAAGATCAGGACTATGGCTACACCTTC. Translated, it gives CSVEDQDYGYTF.

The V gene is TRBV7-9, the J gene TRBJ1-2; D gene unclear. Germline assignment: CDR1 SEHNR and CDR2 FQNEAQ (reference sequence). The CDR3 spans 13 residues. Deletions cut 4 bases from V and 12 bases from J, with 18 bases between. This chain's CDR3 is CASSSSRAGIDTF. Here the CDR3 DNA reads TGTGCCAGCAGCTCCTCGCGGGCCGGGATTGACACCTTC.

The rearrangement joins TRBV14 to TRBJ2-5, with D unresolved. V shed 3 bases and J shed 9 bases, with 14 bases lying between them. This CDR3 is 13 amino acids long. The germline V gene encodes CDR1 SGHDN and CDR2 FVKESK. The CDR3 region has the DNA TGTGCCAGCAGCCAGCTATTCAAGTCGGCCCAGTACTTC. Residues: CASSQLFKSAQYF.

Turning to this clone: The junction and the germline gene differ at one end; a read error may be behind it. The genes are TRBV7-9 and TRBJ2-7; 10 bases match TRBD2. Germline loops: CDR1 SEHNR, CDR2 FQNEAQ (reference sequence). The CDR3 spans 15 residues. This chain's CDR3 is CSSTGPLAGTYEQYF. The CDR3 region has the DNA TGTTCCAGCACCGGACCACTAGCGGGAACCTACGAGCAGTACTTC. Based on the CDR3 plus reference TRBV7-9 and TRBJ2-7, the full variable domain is DTGVSQNPRHKITKRGQNVTFRCDPISEHNRLYWYRQTLGQGPEFLTYFQNEAQLEKSRLLSDRFSAERPKGSFSTLEIQRTEQGDSAMYLCSSTGPLAGTYEQYFGPGTRLTVT.

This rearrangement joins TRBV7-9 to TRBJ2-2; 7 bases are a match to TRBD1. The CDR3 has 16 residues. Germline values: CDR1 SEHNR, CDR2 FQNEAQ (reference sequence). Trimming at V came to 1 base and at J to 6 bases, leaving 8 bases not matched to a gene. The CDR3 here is CASSLGYRGDSGELFF. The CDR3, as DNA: TGTGCCAGCAGCTTAGGATACAGGGGTGATTCCGGGGAGCTGTTTTTT. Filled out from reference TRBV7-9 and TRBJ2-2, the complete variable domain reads DTGVSQNPRHKITKRGQNVTFRCDPISEHNRLYWYRQTLGQGPEFLTYFQNEAQLEKSRLLSDRFSAERPKGSFSTLEIQRTEQGDSAMYLCASSLGYRGDSGELFFGEGSRLTVL.

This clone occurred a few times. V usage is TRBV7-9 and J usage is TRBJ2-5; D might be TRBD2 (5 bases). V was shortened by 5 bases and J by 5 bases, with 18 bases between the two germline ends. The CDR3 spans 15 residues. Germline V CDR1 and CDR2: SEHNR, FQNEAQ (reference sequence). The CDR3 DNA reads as TGTGCCAGCAGCCCTAAAAAGAGGGTTGGGGAGACCCAGTACTTC. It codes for CASSPKKRVGETQYF.

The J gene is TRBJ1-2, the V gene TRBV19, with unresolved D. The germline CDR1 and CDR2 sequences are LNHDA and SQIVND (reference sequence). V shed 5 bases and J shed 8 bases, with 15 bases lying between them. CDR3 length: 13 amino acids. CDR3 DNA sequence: TGTGCCAGTAGTTTCGGACTAGCAGACGGCTACACCTTC. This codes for CASSFGLADGYTF.

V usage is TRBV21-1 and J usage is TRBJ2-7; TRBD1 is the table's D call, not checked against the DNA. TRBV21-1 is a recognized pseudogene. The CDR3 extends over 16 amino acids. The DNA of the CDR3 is TGTGCCAGCAGCAAAGCCCGCTTTCACAGCCCCTACGAGCAGTACTTC. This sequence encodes CASSKARFHSPYEQYF.

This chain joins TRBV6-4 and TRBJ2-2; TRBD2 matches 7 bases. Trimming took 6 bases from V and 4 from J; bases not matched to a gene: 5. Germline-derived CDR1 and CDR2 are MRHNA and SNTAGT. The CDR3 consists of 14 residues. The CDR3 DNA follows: TGTGCCAGCAGCAGCGGGGCGGCCACCGGGGAGCTGTTTTTT. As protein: CASSSGAATGELFF.

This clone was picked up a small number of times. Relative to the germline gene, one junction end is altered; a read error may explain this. CDR3 sequence reads: CASSQGTDLQF. CDR3 nucleotide sequence: TGTGCCAGCAGTCAGGGGACAGACCTCCAATTC. The chain recombines TRBV27 with TRBJ2-7; 7 nucleotides line up with TRBD1. Per germline, CDR1 MNHEY and CDR2 SMNVEV (reference sequence). This CDR3 is built from 11 residues.